The entry below gives a single T cell receptor beta chain sequence along with its context. The antigen remains unidentified. Within Nashville, Tennessee resided all donors, each a Caucasian adult. This sample is drawn from a study of shared clonotypes between healthy human individuals. Study-level points and caveats: Few donors restricted represented genetic and exposure-history diversity. Non-shared clonotypes displayed generation probabilities falling below those of clonotypes present in all four donors.

Original analysis: For the immunoSEQ data, sequences were junction-only without quality scores, so filtering differed. Sequencing was performed with immunoSEQ multiplex PCR; in TCRdb, only in-frame clones are kept and a portion is missing. The V and J calls and clone size were taken over from that table, and D and trimming were inferred from the DNA. The sample has some 1.5 million clones, 95% to 99% seen once. Input material: naive CD4+ T cells sorted from blood. As to subset: CD45RA+ positively selected. This TCR was recovered from a man aged 25 to 40 in good health.

The CDR3 DNA reads TGTGCCAGTAGTATTCCCGGGGGCGGTGGTGAAGCTTTCTTT. This encodes CASSIPGGGGEAFF. This chain uses TRBV19 with TRBJ1-1; tentatively, D is TRBD1 (6 bases). The CDR3 loop spans 14 amino acids. The germline V and J ends were trimmed by 3 bases and 7 bases, with 15 bases remaining between them. The germline gives CDR1 LNHDA, CDR2 SQIVND (reference sequence). Using reference TRBV19 and TRBJ1-1 for the parts outside the CDR3, the full variable domain is DGGITQSPKYLFRKEGQNVTLSCEQNLNHDAMYWYRQDPGQGLRLIYYSQIVNDFQKGDIAEGYSVSREKKESFPLTVTSAQKNPTAFYLCASSIPGGGGEAFFGQGTRLTVV.